What follows are 21 T cell receptor beta chains derived from one specimen sequenced in a study of somatic mutations in cytotoxic T cells in rheumatoid arthritis. Produced via immunoSEQ multiplex PCR; TCRdb's table is partial and in-frame only. The sample has around 7,000 clones, more than 80% seen once. Input material: CD8+ T cells sorted from blood. These receptors all come from a woman in her sixties or seventies with rheumatoid arthritis.

The chain joins TRBV11-2 to TRBJ1-2, with TRBD1 identical over 9 bases. The V gene's germline CDR1 is SGHAT and CDR2 FQNNGV. The CDR3 is 14 residues long. J was trimmed by 2 bases and V by 3 bases; bases with no gene match: 1. CDR3: CASSFGTGNYGYTF. CDR3 nucleotide sequence: TGTGCCAGCAGCTTCGGGACAGGGAACTATGGCTACACCTTC.

The chain employs TRBV9 and TRBJ2-6, with D hard to call. From germline, CDR1 is SGDLS and CDR2 YYNGEE. The V gene lost 3 bases and the J gene lost 4 bases, with 5 bases spanning the gap. The CDR3 loop spans 13 amino acids. CDR3 in amino acids: CASSGLGANVLTF. CDR3 nucleotide sequence: TGTGCCAGCAGCGGCCTAGGGGCCAACGTCCTGACTTTC.

This clone was recorded only once. V and J are TRBV9 and TRBJ2-3, with 11 bases identical to TRBD2. Germline values: CDR1 SGDLS, CDR2 YYNGEE. There are 16 residues in the CDR3. V dropped 0 bases and J dropped 2; count of bases not matched to a gene: 2. CDR3 coding DNA: TGTGCCAGCAGCGTAGTGGGACTAGCGGCCACAGATACGCAGTATTTT. It is translated as CASSVVGLAATDTQYF.

V and J are TRBV13 and TRBJ2-7, with TRBD2 identical over 9 bases. Germline V gene data show CDR1 as PRHDT and CDR2 as FYEKMQ (reference sequence). The CDR3 is 15 amino acids. V trimming: 0 bases; J trimming: 4 bases; junction bases outside the gene matches: 4. Here the CDR3 reads CASSLGTSGPYEQYF. CDR3 sequence (DNA): TGTGCCAGCAGCTTAGGGACTAGCGGACCTTACGAGCAGTACTTC.

The V gene is TRBV5-8, the J gene TRBJ2-1, with TRBD2 matching 10 bases. CDR3 length: 15 amino acids. Germline V CDR1 and CDR2: SGHTS, YDEGEE. The V segment lost 1 base and the J segment 4 bases; nucleotides outside the gene matches: 2. The CDR3 DNA sequence: TGTGCCAGCAGCTTGAAACTAGCGGGGTACAATGAGCAGTTCTTC. Its translation is CASSLKLAGYNEQFF.

This chain links TRBV5-1 with TRBJ2-7, with D tentatively TRBD1 (6 bases). The CDR3 is 14 amino acids. Germline-derived CDR1 and CDR2 are SGHRS and YFSETQ. Trimming took 1 base from V and 3 from J, leaving 11 bases between them. This CDR3 reads CASSLPGTSYEQYF. DNA of the CDR3: TGCGCCAGCAGCTTGCCAGGGACAAGCTACGAGCAGTACTTC. Together with reference TRBV5-1 and TRBJ2-7, the CDR3 gives the full variable domain: KAGVTQTPRYLIKTRGQQVTLSCSPISGHRSVSWYQQTPGQGLQFLFEYFSETQRNKGNFPGRFSGRQFSNSRSEMNVSTLELGDSALYLCASSLPGTSYEQYFGPGTRLTVT.

The V gene is TRBV6-5, the J gene TRBJ1-3, with D tentatively TRBD1 (5 bases). Trimming left V 5 bases short and J 4 bases short, with 12 bases between. CDR3 length: 14 amino acids. The germline CDR1 and CDR2 sequences are MNHEY and SVGAGI. The CDR3 region is CASSLSDSGNTIYF. CDR3 nucleotide sequence: TGTGCCAGCAGTCTCTCTGACAGCGGAAACACCATATATTTT.

The DNA of the CDR3 is TGTGCCAGCAGCGCCGGGACAGGGGCTGGAAACACCATATATTTT. This translates into CASSAGTGAGNTIYF. This chain links TRBV5-6 with TRBJ1-3; 10 bases are a match to TRBD1. With 4 bases clipped from V and 2 bases from J, the junction kept 3 bases outside the gene matches. The length of the CDR3 is 15 residues. The V gene's germline CDR1 is SGHDT and CDR2 YYEEEE.

The rearrangement joins TRBV5-4 to TRBJ1-2; 7 bases align to TRBD1. J was trimmed by 1 base and V by 3 bases; bases with no gene match: 12. The CDR3 covers 17 residues. Germline lookup yields CDR1 SGHNT and CDR2 YYREEE (reference sequence). CDR3 sequence (DNA): TGTGCCAGCAGCTCCGCCGGGGGGGGACAGCGTAACTATGGCTACACCTTC. It codes for CASSSAGGGQRNYGYTF.

The V call is TRBV4-3, the J call TRBJ1-2, with unresolved D. CDR3 length: 13 amino acids. V lost 4 bases and J lost 5, with 11 bases in between. CDR1 is LGHNA, CDR2 YSLEER, per germline. DNA for the CDR3: TGCGCCAGCAGCCCCACCGCGGGTTATGGCTACACCTTC. The encoded protein is CASSPTAGYGYTF.

V is TRBV5-5 and J is TRBJ1-2, with unresolved D. Germline loops: CDR1 SGHKS, CDR2 YYEKEE (reference sequence). This CDR3 region has 13 residues. The V gene lost 3 bases and the J gene lost 5 bases, with 11 bases spanning the gap. The CDR3 nucleotides are TGTGCCAGCAGCTCGCCCGGGTCTTATGGCTACACCTTC. This codes for CASSSPGSYGYTF.

V is TRBV5-1 and J is TRBJ2-5, with D maybe TRBD2 (6 bases). The CDR3 consists of 13 residues. Trimming left V 1 base short and J 5 bases short, with 9 bases between. Germline lookup yields CDR1 SGHRS and CDR2 YFSETQ. For the CDR3, the DNA is TGCGCCAGCAGCTTGACTAGCTGGGAGACCCAGTACTTC. It yields the protein CASSLTSWETQYF.

The rearrangement uses TRBV12-5 and TRBJ2-3; D not resolved. From germline, CDR1 is LGHNT and CDR2 FRNRAP. V was cut by 5 bases and J by 2 bases, with 20 bases left in between. The length of the CDR3 is 17 residues. CDR3 amino acids: CASGPPVEIEPTDTQYF. CDR3 DNA: TGTGCTAGTGGTCCCCCCGTTGAGATAGAACCCACAGATACGCAGTATTTT.

V is TRBV5-6 and J is TRBJ1-2, with 7 bases lining up with TRBD1. The CDR3 totals 15 residues. V was pared by 0 bases and J by 0 bases, with 2 bases of the junction left unmatched. Germline V gene data show CDR1 as SGHDT and CDR2 as YYEEEE. CDR3 nucleotide sequence: TGTGCCAGCAGCTTGGGAGGGGGCCCTAACTATGGCTACACCTTC. Encoded protein: CASSLGGGPNYGYTF.

V gene TRBV9 combines with J gene TRBJ2-5; 15 nucleotides agree with TRBD2. V lost 6 bases, J lost 6 bases, and 12 bases stayed unmatched. Germline V CDR1 and CDR2: SGDLS, YYNGEE. This CDR3 has 17 residues. CDR3: CASTTKCGTSGGKTQYF. The CDR3, as DNA: TGTGCCAGCACCACGAAATGCGGGACTAGCGGGGGGAAGACCCAGTACTTC.

The rearrangement uses TRBV9 and TRBJ1-5; a possible D gene is TRBD1 (6 bases). This CDR3 has 14 residues. Germline V CDR1 and CDR2: SGDLS, YYNGEE. V was pared by 3 bases and J by 7 bases, with 14 bases between. CDR3 amino acids: CASSGPGDGQPQHF. CDR3 DNA: TGTGCCAGCAGCGGGCCAGGGGATGGACAGCCCCAGCATTTT.

The table lists this clone with a count of one. The CDR3 DNA follows: TGTGCCAGCAGTGGGACAGCTACTAATGAAAAACTGTTTTTT. Protein: CASSGTATNEKLFF. The chain is built from TRBV6-5 and TRBJ1-4; 7 nucleotides align to TRBD1. This CDR3 comprises 14 residues. V lost 5 bases and J lost 2; bases outside the gene matches: 2. Germline V gene lookup returns CDR1 MNHEY and CDR2 SVGAGI.

J is TRBJ2-3 and V is TRBV13, with 9 bases lining up with TRBD1. The ends lost 5 bases at V and 7 bases at J; junction bases unmatched: 25. The CDR3 runs to 20 residues. CDR1 and CDR2 from the germline V gene are PRHDT and FYEKMQ (reference sequence). CDR3 coding DNA: TGTGCCAGCAGCACACGGAAGCCGGGACAGGGATTAATGGTCACGCATACGCAGTATTTT. Translated: CASSTRKPGQGLMVTHTQYF.

The chain combines TRBV5-8 with TRBJ1-2, with D hard to call. Trimming pared 0 bases from V and 1 base from J, leaving 10 bases between. The CDR3 length is 15 residues. Germline CDR1 and CDR2: SGHTS and YDEGEE. In DNA form, the CDR3 reads TGTGCCAGCAGCTTGGTGGCCGAGGTTAACTATGGCTACACCTTC. It codes for CASSLVAEVNYGYTF.

The CDR3 loop is CASSQVPLAGVNEQFF. Here the CDR3 DNA reads TGCGCCAGCAGCCAAGTCCCACTAGCGGGGGTCAATGAGCAGTTCTTC. The chain uses TRBV4-1 and TRBJ2-1; 11 bases match TRBD2. Losses at the gene ends were 1 base for V and 6 bases for J; bases not matched to a gene: 5. Germline V lookup: CDR1 MGHRA, CDR2 YSYEKL. The CDR3 covers 16 residues.

The J gene is TRBJ1-1, the V gene TRBV9; D might be TRBD1 (6 bases). Trimming left V 4 bases short and J 6 bases short, with 16 bases between. The CDR3 consists of 14 residues. Looked up from germline, CDR1 is SGDLS and CDR2 is YYNGEE. CDR3 residues: CASSPQGLWAEAFF. For the CDR3, the DNA is TGTGCCAGCAGCCCGCAGGGGTTATGGGCTGAAGCTTTCTTT.